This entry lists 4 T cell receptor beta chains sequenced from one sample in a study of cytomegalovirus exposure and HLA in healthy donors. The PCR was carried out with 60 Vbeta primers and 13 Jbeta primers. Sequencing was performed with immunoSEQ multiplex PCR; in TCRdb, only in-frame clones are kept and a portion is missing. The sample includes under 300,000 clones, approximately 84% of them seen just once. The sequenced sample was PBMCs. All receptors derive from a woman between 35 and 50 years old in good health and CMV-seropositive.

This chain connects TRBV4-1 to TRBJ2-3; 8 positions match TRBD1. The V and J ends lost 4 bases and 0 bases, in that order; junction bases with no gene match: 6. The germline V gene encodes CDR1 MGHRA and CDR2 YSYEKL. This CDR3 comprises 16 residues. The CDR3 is CASSPRDRPSTDTQYF. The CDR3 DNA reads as TGCGCCAGCAGCCCTCGGGACAGGCCTAGCACAGATACGCAGTATTTT.

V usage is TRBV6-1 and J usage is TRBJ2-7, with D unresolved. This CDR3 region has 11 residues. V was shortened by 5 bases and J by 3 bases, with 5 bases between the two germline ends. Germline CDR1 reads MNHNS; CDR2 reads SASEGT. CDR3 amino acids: CASSRGYEQYF. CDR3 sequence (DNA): TGTGCCAGCAGTAGAGGCTACGAGCAGTACTTC.

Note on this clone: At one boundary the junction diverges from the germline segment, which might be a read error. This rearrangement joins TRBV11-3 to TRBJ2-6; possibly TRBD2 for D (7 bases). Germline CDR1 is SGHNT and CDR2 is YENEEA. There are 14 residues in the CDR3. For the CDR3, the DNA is TGTGCCAGCAGCTCAGGGAGGGGGGCCAACGGCCTGACTTTC. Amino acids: CASSSGRGANGLTF.

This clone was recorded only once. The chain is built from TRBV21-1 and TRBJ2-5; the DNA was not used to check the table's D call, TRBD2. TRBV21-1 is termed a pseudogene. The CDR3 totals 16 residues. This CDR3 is CASRKGSTSLAETQYF. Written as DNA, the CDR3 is TGTGCCAGCAGAAAAGGGAGCACGTCGCTTGCGGAGACCCAGTACTTC.